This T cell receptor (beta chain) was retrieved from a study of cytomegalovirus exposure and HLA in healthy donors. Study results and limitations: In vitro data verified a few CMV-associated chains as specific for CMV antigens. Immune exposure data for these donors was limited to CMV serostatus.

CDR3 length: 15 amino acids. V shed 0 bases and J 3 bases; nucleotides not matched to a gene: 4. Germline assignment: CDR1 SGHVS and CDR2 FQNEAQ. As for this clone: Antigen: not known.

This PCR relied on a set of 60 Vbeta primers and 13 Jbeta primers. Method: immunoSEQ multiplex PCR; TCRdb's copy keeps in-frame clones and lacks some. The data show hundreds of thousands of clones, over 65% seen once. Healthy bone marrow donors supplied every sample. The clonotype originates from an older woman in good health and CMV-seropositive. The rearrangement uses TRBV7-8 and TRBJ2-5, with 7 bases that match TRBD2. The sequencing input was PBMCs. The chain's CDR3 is CASSLAAGGKETQYF. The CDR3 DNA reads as TGTGCCAGCAGCTTAGCCGCCGGGGGGAAAGAGACCCAGTACTTC.